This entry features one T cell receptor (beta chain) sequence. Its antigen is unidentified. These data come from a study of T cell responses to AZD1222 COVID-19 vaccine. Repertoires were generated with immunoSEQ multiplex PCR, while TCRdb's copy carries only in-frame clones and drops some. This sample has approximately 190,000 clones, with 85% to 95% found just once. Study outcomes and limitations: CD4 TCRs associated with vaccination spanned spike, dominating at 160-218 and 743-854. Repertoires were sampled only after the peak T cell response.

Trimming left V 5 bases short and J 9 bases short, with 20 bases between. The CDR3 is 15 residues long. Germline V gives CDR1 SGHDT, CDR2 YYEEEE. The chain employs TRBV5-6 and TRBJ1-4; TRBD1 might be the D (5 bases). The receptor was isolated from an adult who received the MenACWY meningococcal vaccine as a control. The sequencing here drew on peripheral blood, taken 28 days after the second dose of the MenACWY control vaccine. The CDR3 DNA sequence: TGTGCCAGCAGATCCGGGGACGGCCCCGGGAAAAAACTGTTTTTT. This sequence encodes CASRSGDGPGKKLFF.